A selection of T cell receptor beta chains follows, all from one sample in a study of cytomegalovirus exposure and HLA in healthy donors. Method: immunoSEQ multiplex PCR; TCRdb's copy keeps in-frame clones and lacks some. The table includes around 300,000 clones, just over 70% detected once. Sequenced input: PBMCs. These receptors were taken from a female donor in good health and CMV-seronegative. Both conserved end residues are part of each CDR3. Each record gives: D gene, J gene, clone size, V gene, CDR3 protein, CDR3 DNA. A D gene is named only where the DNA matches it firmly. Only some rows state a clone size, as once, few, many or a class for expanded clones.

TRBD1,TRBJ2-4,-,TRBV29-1,CSVGQGKNIQYF,TGCAGCGTTGGACAGGGGAAAAACATTCAGTACTTC
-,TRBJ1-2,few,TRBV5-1,CASSLSGAYGYTF,TGCGCCAGCAGCTTGTCAGGGGCCTATGGCTACACCTTC
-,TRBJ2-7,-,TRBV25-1,CASSEFTAGSYEQYF,TGTGCCAGCAGTGAATTTACCGCGGGGTCCTACGAGCAGTACTTC
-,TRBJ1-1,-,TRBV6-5,CASGPRPTEAFF,TGTGCCAGCGGGCCGCGCCCCACTGAAGCTTTCTTT
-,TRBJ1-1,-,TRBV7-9,CASSLARQITEAFF,TGTGCCAGCAGCTTAGCGCGGCAGATCACTGAAGCTTTCTTT
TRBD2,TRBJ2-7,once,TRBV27,CASSFSGTSREQYF,TGTGCCAGCAGTTTCTCCGGGACTAGTCGCGAGCAGTACTTC
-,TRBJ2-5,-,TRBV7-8,CASSLNPDLLARTGGQETQYF,TGTGCCAGCAGCTTAAATCCTGACTTACTAGCTAGAACCGGGGGCCAAGAGACCCAGTACTTC
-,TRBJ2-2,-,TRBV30,CAWTRGAVGELFF,TGTGCCTGGACTCGCGGGGCGGTCGGGGAGCTGTTTTTT
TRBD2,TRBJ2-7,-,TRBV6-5,CASSYGAGGTYEQYF,TGTGCCAGCAGTTATGGGGCGGGAGGGACCTACGAGCAGTACTTC
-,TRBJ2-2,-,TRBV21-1,CASSKGLAERTGELFF,TGTGCCAGCAGCAAAGGACTAGCGGAGCGGACCGGGGAGCTGTTTTTT
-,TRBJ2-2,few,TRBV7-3,CASSLSLTDGELFF,TGTGCCAGCAGCTTATCCCTCACAGACGGGGAGCTGTTTTTT
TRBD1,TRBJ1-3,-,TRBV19,CASSFGTGGFPWHSGNTIYF,TGTGCCAGTAGTTTCGGGACAGGGGGTTTCCCTTGGCACTCTGGAAACACCATATATTTT
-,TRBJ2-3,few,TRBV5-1,CASSLKGERVTDTQYF,TGCGCCAGCAGCTTGAAGGGGGAAAGGGTCACAGATACGCAGTATTTT
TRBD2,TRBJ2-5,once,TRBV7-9,CASSSPRGGRIQETQYF,TGTGCCAGCAGCTCCCCGAGAGGCGGGAGAATACAAGAGACCCAGTACTTC
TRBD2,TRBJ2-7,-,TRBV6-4,CASSVLAGNHEQYF,TGTGCCAGCAGTGTACTAGCGGGAAACCACGAGCAGTACTTC
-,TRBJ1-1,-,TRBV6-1,CASSDPLVGHTEAFF,TGTGCCAGCAGTGATCCGCTGGTGGGGCACACTGAAGCTTTCTTT
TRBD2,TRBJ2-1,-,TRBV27,CASNPGGPLNEQFF,TGTGCCAGCAACCCGGGAGGGCCGCTCAATGAGCAGTTCTTC
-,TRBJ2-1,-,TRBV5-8,CASSLNSNSYNEQFF,TGTGCCAGCAGCTTGAATTCCAACTCCTACAATGAGCAGTTCTTC
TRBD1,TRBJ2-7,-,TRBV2,CASSTGGSSYEQYF,TGTGCCAGCAGTACAGGGGGGAGCTCCTACGAGCAGTACTTC
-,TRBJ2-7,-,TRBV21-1,CASSARRTSVAYEQYF,TGTGCCAGCAGCGCCCGGAGGACTAGTGTTGCCTACGAGCAGTACTTC
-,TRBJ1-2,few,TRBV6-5,CASNREAGAGNGYTF,TGTGCCAGCAATCGGGAGGCAGGGGCGGGGAATGGCTACACCTTC
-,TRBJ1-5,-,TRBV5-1,CASSPGLPNQPQHF,TGCGCCAGCAGCCCCGGGTTGCCCAATCAGCCCCAGCATTTT
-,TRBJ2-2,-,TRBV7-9,CASSRGTGELFF,TGTGCCAGCAGTCGGGGGACCGGGGAGCTGTTTTTT
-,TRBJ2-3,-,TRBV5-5,CASSLTSGTTDTQYF,TGTGCCAGCAGCTTGACCAGCGGTACTACAGATACGCAGTATTTT
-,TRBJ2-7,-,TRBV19,CASSSKGQTGEQYF,TGTGCCAGTAGTAGCAAAGGCCAGACGGGCGAGCAGTACTTC
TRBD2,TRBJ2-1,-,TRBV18,CASSPVAGGPYNEQFF,TGTGCCAGCTCACCTGTAGCGGGAGGCCCCTACAATGAGCAGTTCTTC
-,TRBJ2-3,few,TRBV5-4,CASSLAFSGGLTDTQYF,TGTGCCAGCAGCTTGGCCTTCTCGGGCGGGTTAACAGATACGCAGTATTTT
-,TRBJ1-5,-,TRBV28,CASRTSGAAYQPQHF,TGTGCCAGCAGGACGTCAGGGGCCGCGTATCAGCCCCAGCATTTT
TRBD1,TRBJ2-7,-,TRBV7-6,CASSTNRGLGGSYEQYF,TGTGCCAGCAGTACGAACAGGGGCCTAGGAGGCTCCTACGAGCAGTACTTC
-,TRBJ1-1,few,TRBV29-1,CSVEGAQGHMNTEAFF,TGCAGCGTTGAAGGGGCGCAGGGACACATGAACACTGAAGCTTTCTTT
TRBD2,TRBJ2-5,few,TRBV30,CAWRESGGQETQYF,TGTGCCTGGAGAGAGAGCGGGGGCCAAGAGACCCAGTACTTC
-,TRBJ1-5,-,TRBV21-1,CASSVPLGTGRNQPQHF,TGTGCCAGCAGCGTTCCCCTCGGGACAGGGAGGAATCAGCCCCAGCATTTT
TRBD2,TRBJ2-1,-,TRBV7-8,CASSFRGLAGVDEQFF,TGTGCCAGCAGCTTTAGGGGACTAGCGGGAGTGGATGAGCAGTTCTTC
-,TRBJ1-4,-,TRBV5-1,CASRLTSRGNEKLFF,TGCGCCAGCAGATTGACTTCCAGAGGAAATGAAAAACTGTTTTTT
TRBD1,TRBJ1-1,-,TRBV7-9,CASSRDSTDTEAFF,TGTGCCAGCAGCCGGGACAGTACGGACACTGAAGCTTTCTTT
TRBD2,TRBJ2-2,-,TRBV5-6,CASSLGLAGGYRELFF,TGTGCCAGCAGCTTGGGACTAGCGGGAGGATACCGGGAGCTGTTTTTT
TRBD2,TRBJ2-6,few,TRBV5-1,CASSLGRGGDSGANVLTF,TGCGCCAGCAGCTTGGGGCGGGGGGGAGACTCTGGGGCCAACGTCCTGACTTTC
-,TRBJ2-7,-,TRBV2,CASSAVGQGRGGSGYEQYF,TGTGCCAGCAGCGCAGTAGGACAGGGCAGAGGCGGGAGTGGCTACGAGCAGTACTTC
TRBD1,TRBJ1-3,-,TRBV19,CASMGQEPSGNTIYF,TGTGCCAGTATGGGACAGGAGCCCTCTGGAAACACCATATATTTT
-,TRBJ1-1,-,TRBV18,CASSPLGGAGRTIEAFF,TGTGCCAGCTCACCCTTGGGGGGTGCAGGTCGAACGATCGAAGCTTTCTTT
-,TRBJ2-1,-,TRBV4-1,CASSISGSYNEQFF,TGCGCCAGCAGTATAAGCGGCTCCTACAATGAGCAGTTCTTC
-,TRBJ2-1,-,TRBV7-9,CASSFPGQFF,TGTGCCAGCAGCTTCCCAGGGCAGTTCTTC